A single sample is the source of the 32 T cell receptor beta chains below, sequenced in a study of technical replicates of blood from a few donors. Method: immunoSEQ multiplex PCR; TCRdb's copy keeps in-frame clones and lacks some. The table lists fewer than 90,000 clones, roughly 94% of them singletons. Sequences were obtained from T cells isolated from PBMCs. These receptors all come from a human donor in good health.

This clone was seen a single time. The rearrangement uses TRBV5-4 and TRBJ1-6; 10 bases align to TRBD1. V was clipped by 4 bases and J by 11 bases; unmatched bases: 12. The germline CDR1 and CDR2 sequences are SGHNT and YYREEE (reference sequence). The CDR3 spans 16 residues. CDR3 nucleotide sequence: TGTGCCAGCAGCCTCAGCGGGACAGGGGTTTGGGCACCCCTCCACTTT. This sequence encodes CASSLSGTGVWAPLHF.

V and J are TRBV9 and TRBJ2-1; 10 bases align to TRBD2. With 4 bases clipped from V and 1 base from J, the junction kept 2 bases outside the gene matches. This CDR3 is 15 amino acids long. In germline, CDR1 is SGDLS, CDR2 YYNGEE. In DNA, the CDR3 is TGTGCCAGCAGCTCTAGCGGGAGTTCCTACAATGAGCAGTTCTTC. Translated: CASSSSGSSYNEQFF.

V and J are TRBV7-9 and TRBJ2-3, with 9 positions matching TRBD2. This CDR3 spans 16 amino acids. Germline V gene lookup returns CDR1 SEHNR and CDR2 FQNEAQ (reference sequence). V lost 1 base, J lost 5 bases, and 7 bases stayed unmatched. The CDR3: CASSLDVAGGKDTQYF. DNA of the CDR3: TGTGCCAGCAGCTTAGACGTGGCGGGAGGGAAAGATACGCAGTATTTT.

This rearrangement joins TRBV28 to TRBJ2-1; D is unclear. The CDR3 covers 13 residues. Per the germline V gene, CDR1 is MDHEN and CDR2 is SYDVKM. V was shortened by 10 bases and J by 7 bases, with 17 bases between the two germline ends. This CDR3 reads CAIAPVQQNEQFF. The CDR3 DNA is TGTGCCATCGCGCCGGTACAGCAGAATGAGCAGTTCTTC. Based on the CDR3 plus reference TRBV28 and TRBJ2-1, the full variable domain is DVKVTQSSRYLVKRTGEKVFLECVQDMDHENMFWYRQDPGLGLRLIYFSYDVKMKEKGDIPEGYSVSREKKERFSLILESASTNQTSMYLCAIAPVQQNEQFFGPGTRLTVL.

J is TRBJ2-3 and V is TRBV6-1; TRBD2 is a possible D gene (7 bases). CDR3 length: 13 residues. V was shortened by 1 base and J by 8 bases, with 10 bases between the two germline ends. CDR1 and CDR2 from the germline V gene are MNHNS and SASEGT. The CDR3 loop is CASSEGGGATQYF. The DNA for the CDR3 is TGTGCCAGCAGTGAAGGTGGGGGGGCTACGCAGTATTTT.

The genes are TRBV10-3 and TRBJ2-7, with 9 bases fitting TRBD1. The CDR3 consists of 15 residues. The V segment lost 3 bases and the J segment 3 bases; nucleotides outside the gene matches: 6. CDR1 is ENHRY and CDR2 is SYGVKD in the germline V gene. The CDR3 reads CAISDPGQGFYEQYF. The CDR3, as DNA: TGTGCCATCAGTGATCCGGGACAGGGATTCTACGAGCAGTACTTC.

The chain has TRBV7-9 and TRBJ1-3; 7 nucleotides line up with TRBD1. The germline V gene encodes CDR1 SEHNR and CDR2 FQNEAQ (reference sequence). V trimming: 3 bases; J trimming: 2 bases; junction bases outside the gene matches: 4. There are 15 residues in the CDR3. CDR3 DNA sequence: TGTGCCAGCAGCTTTCTCACAGGGGCTGGAAACACCATATATTTT. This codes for CASSFLTGAGNTIYF.

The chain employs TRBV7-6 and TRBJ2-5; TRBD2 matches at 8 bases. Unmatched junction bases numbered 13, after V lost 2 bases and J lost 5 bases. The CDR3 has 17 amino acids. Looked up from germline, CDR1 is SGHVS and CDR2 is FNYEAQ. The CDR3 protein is CASSLLGSGSPGETQYF. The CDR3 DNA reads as TGTGCCAGCAGCTTACTGGGGAGCGGGAGCCCCGGGGAGACCCAGTACTTC.

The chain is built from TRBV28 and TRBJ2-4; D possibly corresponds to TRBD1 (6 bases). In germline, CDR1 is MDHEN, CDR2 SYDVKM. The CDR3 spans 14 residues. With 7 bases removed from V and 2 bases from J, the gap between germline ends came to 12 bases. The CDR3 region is CASTPGVSKNIQYF. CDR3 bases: TGTGCCAGCACCCCAGGGGTTTCCAAAAACATTCAGTACTTC.

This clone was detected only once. DNA for the CDR3: TGTGCCAGCAGCCTGCGAGGGGGTCCCTACGAGCAGTACTTC. This sequence encodes CASSLRGGPYEQYF. V is TRBV5-5 and J is TRBJ2-7; D perhaps matches TRBD1 (6 bases). Trimming removed 4 bases from V and 2 bases from J, with 13 bases in between. Germline V gene sequence: CDR1 SGHKS, CDR2 YYEKEE (reference sequence). This CDR3 has 14 residues.

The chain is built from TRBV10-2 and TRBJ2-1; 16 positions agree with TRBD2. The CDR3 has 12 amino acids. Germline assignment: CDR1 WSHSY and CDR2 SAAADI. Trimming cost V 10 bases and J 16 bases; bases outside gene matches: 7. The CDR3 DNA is TGCGCCACCGGGACTAGCGGGAGGGACCTTTTCTTC. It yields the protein CATGTSGRDLFF.

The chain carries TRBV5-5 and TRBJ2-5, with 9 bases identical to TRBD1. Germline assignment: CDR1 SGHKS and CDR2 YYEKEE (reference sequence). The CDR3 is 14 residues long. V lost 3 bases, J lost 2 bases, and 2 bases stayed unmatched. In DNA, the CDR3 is TGTGCCAGCAGCTGGGGACAGGGACAAGAGACCCAGTACTTC. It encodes CASSWGQGQETQYF.

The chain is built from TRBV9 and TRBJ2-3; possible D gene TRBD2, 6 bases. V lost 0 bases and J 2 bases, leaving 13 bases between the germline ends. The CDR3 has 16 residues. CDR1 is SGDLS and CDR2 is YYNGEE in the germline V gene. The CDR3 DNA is TGTGCCAGCAGCGTAGGACTTAGCGGAAACACAGATACGCAGTATTTT. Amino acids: CASSVGLSGNTDTQYF.

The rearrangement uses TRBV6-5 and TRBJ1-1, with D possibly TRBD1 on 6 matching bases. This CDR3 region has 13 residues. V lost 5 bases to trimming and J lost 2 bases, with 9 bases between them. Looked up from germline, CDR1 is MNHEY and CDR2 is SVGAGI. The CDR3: CASSGQRNTEAFF. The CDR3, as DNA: TGTGCCAGCAGTGGACAGAGAAACACTGAAGCTTTCTTT.

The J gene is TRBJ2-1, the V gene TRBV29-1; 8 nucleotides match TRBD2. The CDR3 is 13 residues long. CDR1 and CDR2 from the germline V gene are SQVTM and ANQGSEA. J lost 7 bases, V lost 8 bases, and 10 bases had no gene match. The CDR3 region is CSHAGLVINEQFF. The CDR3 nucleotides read TGCAGCCACGCGGGACTAGTGATAAATGAGCAGTTCTTC.

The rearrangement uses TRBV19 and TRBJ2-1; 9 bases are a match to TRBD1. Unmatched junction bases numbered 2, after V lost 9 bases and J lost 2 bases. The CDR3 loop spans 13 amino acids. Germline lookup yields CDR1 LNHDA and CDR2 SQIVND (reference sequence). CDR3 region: CASGQGPYNEQFF. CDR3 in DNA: TGTGCCAGCGGACAGGGGCCCTACAATGAGCAGTTCTTC.

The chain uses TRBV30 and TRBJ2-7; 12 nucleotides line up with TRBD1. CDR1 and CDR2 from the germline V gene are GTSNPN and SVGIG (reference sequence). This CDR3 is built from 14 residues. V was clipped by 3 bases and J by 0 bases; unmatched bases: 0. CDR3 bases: TGTGCCTGGAGGGGACAGGGGGCCTCCTACGAGCAGTACTTC. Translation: CAWRGQGASYEQYF.

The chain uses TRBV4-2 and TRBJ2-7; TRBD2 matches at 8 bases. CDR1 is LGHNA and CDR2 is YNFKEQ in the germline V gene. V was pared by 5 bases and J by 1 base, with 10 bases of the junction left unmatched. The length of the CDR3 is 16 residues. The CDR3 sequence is CASSDLGGGSSYEQYF. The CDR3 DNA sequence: TGTGCCAGCAGCGATCTGGGCGGGGGGTCATCCTACGAGCAGTACTTC.

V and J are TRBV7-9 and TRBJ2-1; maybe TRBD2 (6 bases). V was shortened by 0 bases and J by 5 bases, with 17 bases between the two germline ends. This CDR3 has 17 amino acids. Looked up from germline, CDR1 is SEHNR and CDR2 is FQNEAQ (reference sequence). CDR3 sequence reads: CASSLAGGWLVDNEQFF. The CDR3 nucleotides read TGTGCCAGCAGCTTAGCGGGGGGATGGCTCGTAGACAATGAGCAGTTCTTC.

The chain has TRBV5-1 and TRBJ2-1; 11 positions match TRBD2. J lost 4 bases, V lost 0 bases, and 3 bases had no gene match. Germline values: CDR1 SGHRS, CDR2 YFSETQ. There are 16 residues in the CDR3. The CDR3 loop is CASSLGGLADYNEQFF. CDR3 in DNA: TGCGCCAGCAGCTTGGGGGGACTAGCGGATTACAATGAGCAGTTCTTC.

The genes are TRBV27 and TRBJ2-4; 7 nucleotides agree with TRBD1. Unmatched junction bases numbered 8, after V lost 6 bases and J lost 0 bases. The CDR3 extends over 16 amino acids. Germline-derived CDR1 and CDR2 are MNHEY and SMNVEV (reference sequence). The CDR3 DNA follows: TGTGCCAGCAGCCCCTGGGACAGTCTAGCCAAAAACATTCAGTACTTC. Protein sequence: CASSPWDSLAKNIQYF.

The CDR3 nucleotides read TGCGCCAGCAGCCCGGGACAGGGGTTGGGTGGCTACACCTTC. It specifies CASSPGQGLGGYTF. The chain couples TRBV5-1 to TRBJ1-2, with 10 bases lining up with TRBD1. The CDR3 consists of 14 residues. Germline V gene sequence: CDR1 SGHRS, CDR2 YFSETQ. Unmatched junction bases numbered 7, after V lost 4 bases and J lost 7 bases.

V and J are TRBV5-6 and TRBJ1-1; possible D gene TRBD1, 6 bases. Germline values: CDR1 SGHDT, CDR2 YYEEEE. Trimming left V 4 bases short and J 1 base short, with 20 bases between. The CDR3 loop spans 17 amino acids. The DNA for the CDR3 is TGTGCCAGCAGCCAATCCGATCGCTTAGGGGGGAACACTGAAGCTTTCTTT. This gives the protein CASSQSDRLGGNTEAFF.

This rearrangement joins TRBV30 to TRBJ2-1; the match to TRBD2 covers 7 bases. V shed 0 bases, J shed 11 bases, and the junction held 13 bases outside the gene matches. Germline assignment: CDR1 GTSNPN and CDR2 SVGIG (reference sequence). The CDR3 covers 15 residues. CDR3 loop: CAWSVPHRGDNQQFF. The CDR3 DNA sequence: TGTGCCTGGAGTGTACCCCATCGGGGGGATAATCAGCAGTTCTTC.

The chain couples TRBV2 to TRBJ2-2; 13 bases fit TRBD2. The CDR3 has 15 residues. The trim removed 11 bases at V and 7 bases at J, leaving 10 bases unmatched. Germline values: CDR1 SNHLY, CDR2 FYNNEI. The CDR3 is CAFHLGTSGNGELFF. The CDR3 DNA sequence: TGTGCCTTTCACTTGGGGACTAGCGGGAACGGGGAGCTGTTTTTT.

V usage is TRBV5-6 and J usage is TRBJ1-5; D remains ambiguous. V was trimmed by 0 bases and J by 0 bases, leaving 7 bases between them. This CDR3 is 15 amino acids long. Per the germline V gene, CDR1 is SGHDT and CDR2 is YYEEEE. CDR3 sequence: CASSLGSDSNQPQHF. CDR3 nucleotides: TGTGCCAGCAGCTTGGGGTCAGATAGCAATCAGCCCCAGCATTTT.

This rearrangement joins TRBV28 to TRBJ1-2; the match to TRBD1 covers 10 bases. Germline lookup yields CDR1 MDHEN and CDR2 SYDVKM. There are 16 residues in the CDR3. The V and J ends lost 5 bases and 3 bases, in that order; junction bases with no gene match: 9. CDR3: CASSQWTGGIDYGYTF. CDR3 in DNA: TGTGCCAGCAGTCAATGGACAGGGGGTATTGACTATGGCTACACCTTC.

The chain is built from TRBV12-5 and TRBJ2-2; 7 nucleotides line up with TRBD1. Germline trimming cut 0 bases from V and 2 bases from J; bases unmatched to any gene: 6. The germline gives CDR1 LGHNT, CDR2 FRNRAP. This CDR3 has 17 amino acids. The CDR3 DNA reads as TGTGCTAGTGGTTTGGTACCGGGACAGACCAACACCGGGGAGCTGTTTTTT. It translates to CASGLVPGQTNTGELFF. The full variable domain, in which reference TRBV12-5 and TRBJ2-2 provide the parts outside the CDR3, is DARVTQTPRHKVTEMGQEVTMRCQPILGHNTVFWYRQTMMQGLELLAYFRNRAPLDDSGMPKDRFSAEMPDATLATLKIQPSEPRDSAVYFCASGLVPGQTNTGELFFGEGSRLTVL.

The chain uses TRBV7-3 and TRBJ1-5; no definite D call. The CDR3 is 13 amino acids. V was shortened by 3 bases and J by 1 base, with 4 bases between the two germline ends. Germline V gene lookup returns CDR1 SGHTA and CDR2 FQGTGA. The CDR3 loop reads CASSFRSNQPQHF. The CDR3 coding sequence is TGTGCCAGCAGCTTCAGAAGCAATCAGCCCCAGCATTTT.

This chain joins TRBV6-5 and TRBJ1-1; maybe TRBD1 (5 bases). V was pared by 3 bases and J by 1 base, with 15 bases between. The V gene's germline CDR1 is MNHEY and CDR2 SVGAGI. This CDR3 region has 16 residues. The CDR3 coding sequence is TGTGCCAGCAGTTATTTGGAGGGGCGGGAGAACACTGAAGCTTTCTTT. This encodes CASSYLEGRENTEAFF.

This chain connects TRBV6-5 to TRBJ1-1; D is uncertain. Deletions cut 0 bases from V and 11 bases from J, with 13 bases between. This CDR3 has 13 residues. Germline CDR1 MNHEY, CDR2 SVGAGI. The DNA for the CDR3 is TGTGCCAGCAGTTACTCGACGGGGTATCAGGCTTTCTTT. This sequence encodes CASSYSTGYQAFF.

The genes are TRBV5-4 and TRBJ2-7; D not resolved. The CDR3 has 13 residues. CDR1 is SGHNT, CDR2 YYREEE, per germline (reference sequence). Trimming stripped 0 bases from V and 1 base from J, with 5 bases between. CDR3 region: CASSLVDSYEQYF. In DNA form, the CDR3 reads TGTGCCAGCAGCTTGGTAGATTCCTACGAGCAGTACTTC.